Listed below are T cell receptor beta chains from one sample, sequenced in a study of OX40 agonist ivuxolimab in advanced cancers. TCRdb keeps only in-frame clones here, not all; method: immunoSEQ multiplex PCR. The data contain 76,000 or so clones, roughly 86% of them singletons. The sequences come from CD4+ or CD8+ T cells sorted from blood, collected in a trial of the OX40 agonist ivuxolimab. These receptors were taken from an adult with an advanced solid tumor such as melanoma, head and neck, liver or kidney cancer. CDR3s include the opening cysteine and the closing phenylalanine or tryptophan. D genes are given only for firm matches. Clone size is given for some rows only: seen once, a few or many times, or a class if the clone is expanded.

TRBJ2-2 | TRBV5-1 | few | 19 | TRBD2 | CASSLGTSGSLRGTGELFF | TGCGCCAGCAGCTTGGGGACTAGCGGGTCGTTACGGGGCACCGGGGAGCTGTTTTTT
TRBJ2-3 | TRBV11-2 | . | 13 | TRBD2 | CASSYSGEGLRYF | TGTGCCAGCAGCTATAGCGGGGAGGGGTTACGGTATTTT
TRBJ2-7 | TRBV5-6 | . | 17 | TRBD1 | CASSPGQGRSRTYEQYF | TGTGCCAGCAGTCCGGGACAGGGTAGGTCCCGGACCTACGAGCAGTACTTC
TRBJ1-1 | TRBV6-5 | . | 14 | . | CASSYGQMNTEAFF | TGTGCCAGCAGTTACGGACAGATGAACACTGAAGCTTTCTTT
TRBJ2-7 | TRBV5-1 | . | 14 | . | CASSLSPGAHEQYF | TGCGCCAGCAGCCTTAGTCCGGGGGCCCACGAGCAGTACTTC
TRBJ2-3 | TRBV28 | . | 15 | . | CASSFSGVGTDTQYF | TGTGCCAGCAGTTTTTCGGGAGTAGGTACAGATACGCAGTATTTT
TRBJ2-1 | TRBV30 | . | 11 | TRBD2 | CAWGTSGAWLF | TGTGCCTGGGGGACTAGCGGGGCATGGCTCTTC
TRBJ2-7 | TRBV27 | . | 13 | TRBD1 | CATGQGGSYEQYF | TGTGCTACAGGACAGGGGGGCTCCTACGAGCAGTACTTC
TRBJ2-3 | TRBV28 | . | 14 | . | CASSQDRRADTQYF | TGTGCCAGCAGCCAGGACAGGAGGGCAGATACGCAGTATTTT
TRBJ2-7 | TRBV2 | . | 14 | . | CASTGSHNSYEQYF | TGTGCCAGTACAGGGTCCCATAACTCCTACGAGCAGTACTTC